The 10 T cell receptor beta chains below come from one sample, sequenced in a study of OX40 agonist ivuxolimab in advanced cancers. Clones were sequenced by immunoSEQ multiplex PCR, and TCRdb holds only the in-frame ones, with some missing. The data show 50,000 to 85,000 clones, 85% seen once. Source: CD4+ or CD8+ T cells sorted from blood, taken in a trial of the OX40 agonist ivuxolimab. These receptors were obtained from an adult with an advanced solid tumor such as melanoma, head and neck, liver or kidney cancer.

This chain connects TRBV5-1 to TRBJ1-2, with D perhaps matching TRBD1 (5 bases). The CDR3 loop spans 12 amino acids. CDR1 and CDR2 from the germline V gene are SGHRS and YFSETQ. The V and J ends lost 0 bases and 11 bases respectively, with 11 bases between them. CDR3 in DNA: TGCGCCAGCAGCTTGGGAGCTGGGGGTTACACCTTC. Its protein product is CASSLGAGGYTF.

The chain employs TRBV30 and TRBJ2-1; D uncertain. This CDR3 contains 12 residues. Germline-derived CDR1 and CDR2 are GTSNPN and SVGIG (reference sequence). Trimming stripped 3 bases from V and 5 bases from J, with 8 bases between. The CDR3 is CAWSPTDNEQFF. The CDR3 bases are TGTGCCTGGAGCCCGACGGACAATGAGCAGTTCTTC.

The sample holds a few counts of this clone. This chain connects TRBV30 to TRBJ1-1; D gene ambiguous. The CDR3 totals 12 residues. Trimming removed 0 bases at V and 9 bases at J, with 11 bases between. Germline CDR1 is GTSNPN and CDR2 is SVGIG (reference sequence). The CDR3: CAWSVLKGKAFF. The CDR3 bases are TGTGCCTGGAGTGTACTGAAAGGTAAAGCTTTCTTT. Supplemented by reference TRBV30 and TRBJ1-1, the full variable domain reads SQTIHQWPATLVQPVGSPLSLECTVEGTSNPNLYWYRQAAGRGLQLLFYSVGIGQISSEVPQNLSASRPQDRQFILSSKKLLLSDSGFYLCAWSVLKGKAFFGQGTRLTVV.

V and J are TRBV4-3 and TRBJ2-3; TRBD2 matches 13 bases. The V gene end was trimmed by 4 bases and the J gene end by 0 bases; junction bases not matched to a gene: 4. The CDR3 runs to 17 residues. Germline CDR1 is LGHNA and CDR2 is YSLEER. The CDR3 nucleotides read TGCGCCAGCAGCCGCCGACTAGCGGGGGGTAGCACAGATACGCAGTATTTT. As protein: CASSRRLAGGSTDTQYF.

This sequence joins TRBV7-9 and TRBJ2-5; a weak D match, TRBD1 (6 bases). The CDR3 runs to 15 residues. Looked up from germline, CDR1 is SEHNR and CDR2 is FQNEAQ (reference sequence). Trimming took 5 bases from V and 3 from J, leaving 16 bases between them. The chain's CDR3 is CASSLGQLLKETQYF. CDR3 DNA: TGTGCCAGCAGCCTGGGACAACTGTTGAAAGAGACCCAGTACTTC.

The J gene is TRBJ1-1, the V gene TRBV5-1; D might be TRBD1 (5 bases). The CDR3 is 14 residues long. V was trimmed by 4 bases and J by 2 bases, leaving 12 bases between them. The germline gives CDR1 SGHRS, CDR2 YFSETQ. CDR3 DNA: TGCGCCAGCAGCACCGGGGGACTTAACACTGAAGCTTTCTTT. Its translation is CASSTGGLNTEAFF.

This chain links TRBV19 with TRBJ2-2; TRBD2 is a possible D gene (6 bases). The V end was cut by 5 bases, the J end by 3 bases, with 16 bases between. CDR3 length equals 16 residues. The germline V gene encodes CDR1 LNHDA and CDR2 SQIVND (reference sequence). DNA for the CDR3: TGTGCCAGTAGTGGAGGGGTCAGGTTCGACACCGGGGAGCTGTTTTTT. Translating it yields CASSGGVRFDTGELFF.

The rearrangement joins TRBV7-2 to TRBJ1-1; D not certain. Trimming pared 1 base from V and 2 bases from J, leaving 5 bases between. The CDR3 spans 13 residues. CDR1 is SGHTA and CDR2 is FQGNSA in the germline V gene. The CDR3 DNA reads TGTGCCAGCAGCTTAGTTATAAACACTGAAGCTTTCTTT. It encodes CASSLVINTEAFF.

This rearrangement joins TRBV5-4 to TRBJ1-2, with TRBD1 as a possible D gene (5 bases). This CDR3 contains 13 residues. Germline CDR1 reads SGHNT; CDR2 reads YYREEE (reference sequence). Trimming left V 0 bases short and J 12 bases short, with 15 bases between. The CDR3 protein is CASSLGGRPGDTF. Here the CDR3 DNA reads TGTGCCAGCAGCTTGGGCGGGAGGCCGGGGGACACCTTC.

This chain joins TRBV9 and TRBJ1-1, with a possible D match to TRBD1 (6 bases). The CDR3 is 18 amino acids. V gave up 4 bases and J gave up 3 bases, with 25 bases separating them. Germline lookup yields CDR1 SGDLS and CDR2 YYNGEE. DNA of the CDR3: TGTGCCAGCAGCTCAGGAGGGGGGAAAGGGGTATGGGACACTGAAGCTTTCTTT. Amino acid sequence: CASSSGGGKGVWDTEAFF.